These 2 T cell receptor beta chains were sequenced from one sample in a study of T cell changes during pregnancy in multiple sclerosis. The repertoire was sequenced with immunoSEQ multiplex PCR; TCRdb's copy has only in-frame clones and lacks some. The data hold 52,000 or so clones, with 85% to 95% observed a single time. The starting material was CD4+ T cells from peripheral blood mononuclear cells, obtained in the second trimester of pregnancy. These TCRs come from a female donor with multiple sclerosis, enrolled in a pregnancy study.

This rearrangement joins TRBV2 to TRBJ2-1, with 7 bases lining up with TRBD2. Germline lookup yields CDR1 SNHLY and CDR2 FYNNEI. The V gene end was trimmed by 8 bases and the J gene end by 3 bases; junction bases not matched to a gene: 7. This CDR3 spans 14 amino acids. DNA for the CDR3: TGTGCCAGCGGCCCGGGGGGTTTCTACAATGAGCAGTTCTTC. This encodes CASGPGGFYNEQFF.

The chain combines TRBV9 with TRBJ2-5; 8 nucleotides align to TRBD2. The length of the CDR3 is 16 residues. The V segment lost 0 bases and the J segment 4 bases; nucleotides outside the gene matches: 8. Germline assignment: CDR1 SGDLS and CDR2 YYNGEE. CDR3 DNA: TGTGCCAGCAGCGTAGGAGGCGGGAGGCCAATAGAGACCCAGTACTTC. Translation: CASSVGGGRPIETQYF.